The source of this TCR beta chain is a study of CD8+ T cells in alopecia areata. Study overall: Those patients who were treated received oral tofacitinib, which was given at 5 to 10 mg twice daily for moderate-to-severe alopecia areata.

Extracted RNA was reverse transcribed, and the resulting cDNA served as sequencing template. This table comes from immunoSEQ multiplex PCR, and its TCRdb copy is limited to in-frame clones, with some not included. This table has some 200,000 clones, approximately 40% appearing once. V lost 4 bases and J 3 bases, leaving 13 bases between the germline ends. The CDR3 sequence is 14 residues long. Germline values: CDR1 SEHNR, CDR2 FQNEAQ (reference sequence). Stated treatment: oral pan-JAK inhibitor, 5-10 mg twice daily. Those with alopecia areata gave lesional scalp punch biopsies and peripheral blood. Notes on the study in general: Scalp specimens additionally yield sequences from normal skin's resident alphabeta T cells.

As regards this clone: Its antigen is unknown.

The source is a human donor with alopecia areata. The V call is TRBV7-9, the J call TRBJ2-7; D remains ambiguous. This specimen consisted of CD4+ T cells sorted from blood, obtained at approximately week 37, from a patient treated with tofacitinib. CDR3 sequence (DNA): TGTGCCAGCAGCTCAGACCGTAACAACTACGAGCAGTACTTC. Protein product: CASSSDRNNYEQYF.